These 9 T cell receptor beta chains came from one sample sequenced in a study of OX40 agonist ivuxolimab in advanced cancers. The table came from immunoSEQ multiplex PCR; TCRdb's copy has only in-frame clones and leaves some out. The sample shows tens of thousands of clones, 80% to 85% of them seen only once. Here the sequenced sample was CD4+ or CD8+ T cells sorted from blood, taken in a trial of the OX40 agonist ivuxolimab. Every receptor here comes from an adult with an advanced solid tumor such as melanoma, head and neck, liver or kidney cancer.

The V gene is TRBV14, the J gene TRBJ2-7; 9 nucleotides line up with TRBD2. Germline V lookup: CDR1 SGHDN, CDR2 FVKESK. This CDR3 has 15 residues. J was trimmed by 4 bases and V by 1 base; bases with no gene match: 5. For the CDR3, the DNA is TGTGCCAGCAGCCAAGCGCTAGCGGGGAGGTACGAGCAGTACTTC. This encodes CASSQALAGRYEQYF.

DNA of the CDR3: TGTGCCACAAAACCTTCCGGGTCCTTTAATGAAAAACTGTTTTTT. This gives the protein CATKPSGSFNEKLFF. The rearrangement links TRBV2 to TRBJ1-4; D is uncertain. The germline V and J ends were trimmed by 10 bases and 4 bases, with 19 bases remaining between them. Germline lookup yields CDR1 SNHLY and CDR2 FYNNEI. This CDR3 has 15 residues.

The chain has TRBV9 and TRBJ2-3; 8 bases fit TRBD1. The CDR3 extends over 14 amino acids. Germline V CDR1 and CDR2: SGDLS, YYNGEE. Trimming at V came to 2 bases and at J to 4 bases, leaving 3 bases not matched to a gene. The DNA of the CDR3 is TGTGCCAGCAGCGTGTGGACAGGGCCAGATACGCAGTATTTT. Protein product: CASSVWTGPDTQYF.

The rearrangement links TRBV19 to TRBJ2-7; D may correspond to TRBD1 or TRBD2 (5 bases each). V was clipped by 5 bases and J by 3 bases, with 17 bases between them. The CDR3 length is 15 residues. CDR1 is LNHDA and CDR2 is SQIVND in the germline V gene (reference sequence). Here the CDR3 reads CASSPPGTVVYEQYF. The CDR3 coding sequence is TGTGCCAGTAGTCCACCCGGGACCGTAGTCTACGAGCAGTACTTC.

CDR3: CSPTRSSGRHEQFF. The CDR3 DNA is TGCAGCCCAACGAGATCCTCAGGCAGGCATGAGCAGTTCTTC. The J gene is TRBJ2-1, the V gene TRBV29-1; D unclear. V lost 8 bases to trimming and J lost 8 bases, with 22 bases between them. This CDR3 comprises 14 residues. CDR1 is SQVTM and CDR2 is ANQGSEA in the germline V gene.

The gene calls are TRBV5-6 and TRBJ2-7; D is unresolved. V lost 0 bases, J lost 9 bases, and 10 bases lay in between. The CDR3 has 12 amino acids. Per the germline V gene, CDR1 is SGHDT and CDR2 is YYEEEE. CDR3: CASSLGTERQYF. For the CDR3, the DNA is TGTGCCAGCAGCTTGGGTACCGAGAGGCAGTACTTC.

This clone was recorded only once. J is TRBJ2-1 and V is TRBV6-4; TRBD2 aligns across 13 bases. The CDR3 length is 16 residues. The ends lost 5 bases at V and 6 bases at J; junction bases unmatched: 7. Per germline, CDR1 MRHNA and CDR2 SNTAGT. CDR3: CASSRTSGGKFNEQFF. CDR3 DNA: TGTGCCAGCAGTCGGACTAGCGGGGGTAAATTCAATGAGCAGTTCTTC.

J is TRBJ1-3 and V is TRBV9, with 7 nucleotides matching TRBD1. The CDR3 extends over 17 amino acids. With 1 base clipped from V and 4 bases from J, the junction kept 11 bases outside the gene matches. Germline assignment: CDR1 SGDLS and CDR2 YYNGEE. The CDR3 region is CASSVKPDRVSGNTIYF. The CDR3 bases are TGTGCCAGCAGCGTAAAACCCGACAGGGTCTCCGGAAACACCATATATTTT. The full variable domain, completed using reference TRBV9 and TRBJ1-3, is DSGVTQTPKHLITATGQRVTLRCSPRSGDLSVYWYQQSLDQGLQFLIQYYNGEERAKGNILERFSAQQFPDLHSELNLSSLELGDSALYFCASSVKPDRVSGNTIYFGEGSWLTVV.

The rearrangement uses TRBV29-1 and TRBJ2-1, with D possibly TRBD2 on 5 matching bases. V dropped 2 bases and J dropped 6 bases, with 17 bases sitting between them. CDR3 size: 15 residues. CDR1 SQVTM and CDR2 ANQGSEA come from the germline V gene. Written as DNA, the CDR3 is TGCAGCGTTGAAAGGTGGGAGACCTCAACCAATGAGCAGTTCTTC. It specifies CSVERWETSTNEQFF.